These 24 T cell receptor beta chains came from one sample sequenced in a study of T cell responses to AZD1222 COVID-19 vaccine (TCRdb year 2021). Receptor libraries were prepared by the immunoSEQ multiplex PCR assay. TCRdb re-hosts the immuneACCESS table, in-frame sequences only. Its copies lack some clones; in the studies checked, an unresolved V gene accounts for under half of them, and the cause for the rest is not known. The sample table lists 100,000 to 150,000 clones, about 94% of them with a count of one. The ten largest account for 5% to 6.5% of the sample. What this sample's time point label stands for: baseline before first vaccination. Sequenced material: peripheral blood, taken on day 0 of AZD1222 vaccination. Source of these receptors: an adult in good health.

The chain combines TRBV11-1 with TRBJ2-1; perhaps D is TRBD1 or TRBD2 (7 bases each). Trimming removed 4 bases at V and 2 bases at J, with 12 bases between. Germline V gene lookup returns CDR1 SGHAT and CDR2 FQDESV (reference sequence). The CDR3 contains 15 residues. CDR3 sequence: CASSSPGGAYNEQFF. Written as DNA, the CDR3 is TGTGCCAGCAGCTCACCAGGGGGGGCCTACAATGAGCAGTTCTTC.

The V and J genes are TRBV10-3 and TRBJ2-1; D is possibly TRBD1 (6 bases). V shed 2 bases and J shed 1 base, with 21 bases lying between them. The CDR3 runs 19 residues. Per germline, CDR1 ENHRY and CDR2 SYGVKD. CDR3 amino acids: CAISETGTNGLRSYNEQFF. CDR3 nucleotide sequence: TGTGCCATCAGTGAGACGGGGACAAACGGACTCCGTTCCTACAATGAGCAGTTCTTC.

The CDR3 DNA is TGCGCCAGCAGCCAAGGGGGGGATGAAAAACTGTTTTTT. It translates to CASSQGGDEKLFF. The chain combines TRBV4-1 with TRBJ1-4; D is possibly TRBD1 (5 bases). In germline, CDR1 is MGHRA, CDR2 YSYEKL. The CDR3 runs 13 residues. Trimming took 1 base from V and 6 from J, leaving 6 bases between them.

This chain connects TRBV7-8 to TRBJ2-5; 15 positions match TRBD2. The junction had 8 bases not matched to a gene; V was cut back by 5 bases and J by 4 bases. This CDR3 has 17 amino acids. Germline assignment: CDR1 SGHVS and CDR2 FQNEAQ. As DNA, the CDR3 is TGTGCCAGCAGCCGCTTCGGACTAGCGGGGGGGCGAGAGACCCAGTACTTC. Protein: CASSRFGLAGGRETQYF.

In DNA, the CDR3 is TGTGCCAGTATTTCCTCTTTTTCTGGAAACACCATATATTTT. It yields the protein CASISSFSGNTIYF. V gene TRBV19 combines with J gene TRBJ1-3; D gene uncertain. V lost 7 bases and J 1 base, leaving 11 bases between the germline ends. The germline CDR1 and CDR2 sequences are LNHDA and SQIVND (reference sequence). This CDR3 is 14 amino acids long.

The chain couples TRBV11-2 to TRBJ2-5; 11 bases are a match to TRBD2. With V trimmed by 2 bases and J by 1 base, 3 bases remained unmatched. CDR1 SGHAT and CDR2 FQNNGV come from the germline V gene. The CDR3 is 16 amino acids. The CDR3 nucleotides read TGTGCCAGCAGCTTAAGAGGGACTAGCGGCCAAGAGACCCAGTACTTC. It is translated as CASSLRGTSGQETQYF.

This chain links TRBV6-2 or TRBV6-3 with TRBJ2-2; D remains ambiguous. Germline values: CDR1 MNHEY, CDR2 SVGEGT. Trimming stripped 4 bases from V and 8 bases from J, with 11 bases between. The CDR3 sequence is 13 residues long. The CDR3 region has the DNA TGTGCCAGCAGTTCCGGCTATCCAGGGGAGCTGTTTTTT. Amino acids: CASSSGYPGELFF.

This clone was counted a single time. The J gene is TRBJ2-2, the V gene TRBV6-5, with a possible D match to TRBD2 (6 bases). The CDR3 has 15 residues. CDR1 and CDR2 (germline): MNHEY, SVGAGI. The germline V and J ends were trimmed by 11 bases and 5 bases, with 21 bases remaining between them. The CDR3 here is CAGSSGEEGTGELFF. In nucleotides, the CDR3 is TGTGCCGGGTCCTCGGGGGAAGAAGGAACCGGGGAGCTGTTTTTT.

The chain couples TRBV7-2 to TRBJ1-2; the D is unclear. The germline V gene encodes CDR1 SGHTA and CDR2 FQGNSA. V was trimmed by 5 bases and J by 8 bases, leaving 18 bases between them. This CDR3 is 14 amino acids long. The CDR3 sequence is CASSPLLGNGGYTF. The CDR3 DNA follows: TGTGCCAGCAGCCCCCTTTTAGGGAACGGAGGCTACACCTTC. Based on the CDR3 plus reference TRBV7-2 and TRBJ1-2, the full variable domain is GAGVSQSPSNKVTEKGKDVELRCDPISGHTALYWYRQSLGQGLEFLIYFQGNSAPDKSGLPSDRFSAERTGGSVSTLTIQRTQQEDSAVYLCASSPLLGNGGYTFGSGTRLTVV.

The rearrangement uses TRBV19 and TRBJ1-1; D may be TRBD1 (6 bases). CDR1 and CDR2 (germline): LNHDA, SQIVND (reference sequence). The CDR3 totals 14 residues. V was trimmed by 4 bases and J by 8 bases, leaving 17 bases between them. The CDR3 nucleotides read TGTGCCAGTAGTAAACCGGGACAAGGGGTGGAAGCTTTCTTT. Its protein is CASSKPGQGVEAFF.

The chain links TRBV9 to TRBJ1-4, with TRBD1 identical over 7 bases. Germline CDR1 and CDR2: SGDLS and YYNGEE. The junction had 20 bases not matched to a gene; V was cut back by 2 bases and J by 7 bases. The CDR3 is 19 residues long. The DNA of the CDR3 is TGTGCCAGCAGCGTCGCCGACAGGGTCCCCTCACTCTCGGGTGAAAAACTGTTTTTT. It yields the protein CASSVADRVPSLSGEKLFF. Supplemented by reference TRBV9 and TRBJ1-4, the full variable domain reads DSGVTQTPKHLITATGQRVTLRCSPRSGDLSVYWYQQSLDQGLQFLIQYYNGEERAKGNILERFSAQQFPDLHSELNLSSLELGDSALYFCASSVADRVPSLSGEKLFFGSGTQLSVL.

V gene TRBV27 combines with J gene TRBJ1-2, with TRBD1 matching 7 bases. V was clipped by 1 base and J by 7 bases; unmatched bases: 6. The CDR3 loop spans 14 amino acids. Germline CDR1 and CDR2: MNHEY and SMNVEV (reference sequence). CDR3: CASSLYTGARGYTF. CDR3 sequence (DNA): TGTGCCAGCAGTTTATATACAGGGGCGCGTGGCTACACCTTC.

The genes are TRBV12-3 or TRBV12-4 and TRBJ2-3; weak D call: TRBD2 (5 bases). The CDR3 consists of 12 residues. The V gene lost 6 bases and the J gene lost 5 bases, with 9 bases spanning the gap. The DNA for the CDR3 is TGTGCCAGCAGCCCTGGAGGAGATACGCAGTATTTT. It encodes CASSPGGDTQYF.

This clone has only a few counts. The chain joins TRBV4-1 to TRBJ1-5; TRBD1 agrees at 7 bases. Trimming at V came to 2 bases and at J to 2 bases, leaving 6 bases not matched to a gene. The germline gives CDR1 MGHRA, CDR2 YSYEKL. This CDR3 comprises 16 residues. CDR3 sequence: CASSQNRGHGNQPQHF. The CDR3 DNA follows: TGCGCCAGCAGCCAAAACAGGGGACACGGCAATCAGCCCCAGCATTTT.

This clone is a singleton in its sample. The CDR3 loop is CASSQNLRDGYTF. CDR3 bases: TGCGCCAGCAGCCAGAACCTCAGGGATGGCTACACCTTC. V gene TRBV4-3 combines with J gene TRBJ1-2, with D perhaps matching TRBD1 (5 bases). V was pared by 3 bases and J by 6 bases, with 11 bases between. The CDR3 has 13 amino acids. Germline V gives CDR1 LGHNA, CDR2 YSLEER.

This clone was found once. This chain connects TRBV28 to TRBJ2-1; D uncertain. V was shortened by 1 base and J by 13 bases, with 11 bases between the two germline ends. This CDR3 region has 12 residues. The germline CDR1 and CDR2 sequences are MDHEN and SYDVKM. CDR3 sequence reads: CASSLSSQSQFF. As DNA, the CDR3 is TGTGCCAGCAGTTTATCTTCTCAGTCACAGTTCTTC.

The chain combines TRBV6-5 with TRBJ2-2; D is ambiguous. V gave up 5 bases and J gave up 9 bases, with 10 bases separating them. CDR3 length: 12 amino acids. The germline CDR1 and CDR2 sequences are MNHEY and SVGAGI. CDR3: CASSPTSRELFF. CDR3 DNA: TGTGCCAGCAGTCCAACAAGCAGGGAGCTGTTTTTT.

The chain employs TRBV15 and TRBJ1-3; D remains ambiguous. The V end was cut by 0 bases, the J end by 2 bases, with 8 bases between. The CDR3 has 15 amino acids. Germline V gives CDR1 LNHNV, CDR2 YYDKDF (reference sequence). Written as DNA, the CDR3 is TGTGCCACCAGCAGAGACAGGAGTACTGGAAACACCATATATTTT. Translation gives CATSRDRSTGNTIYF.

J is TRBJ1-2 and V is TRBV6-6; no firm D call. Germline V lookup: CDR1 MNHNY, CDR2 SVGAGI (reference sequence). The CDR3 is made up of 11 amino acids. V lost 0 bases and J 8 bases, leaving 4 bases between the germline ends. Here the CDR3 DNA reads TGTGCCAGCAGTTACTCAGAAGGCTACACCTTC. It codes for CASSYSEGYTF.

The chain carries TRBV5-1 and TRBJ2-3; no firm D call. The germline CDR1 and CDR2 sequences are SGHRS and YFSETQ. V lost 0 bases and J 4 bases, leaving 12 bases between the germline ends. The CDR3 contains 15 residues. The CDR3 loop is CASSLETTQSDTQYF. The CDR3, as DNA: TGCGCCAGCAGCTTGGAAACTACTCAATCAGATACGCAGTATTTT.

The chain combines TRBV7-2 with TRBJ1-3; D is possibly TRBD1 (6 bases). The germline CDR1 and CDR2 sequences are SGHTA and FQGNSA. The V end was cut by 6 bases, the J end by 2 bases, with 17 bases between. The CDR3 has 16 amino acids. This CDR3 reads CASRPPGTTPGNTIYF. CDR3 DNA sequence: TGTGCCAGCAGACCTCCCGGGACAACCCCTGGAAACACCATATATTTT.

The rearrangement uses TRBV28 and TRBJ2-3; D unclear. The V and J ends lost 1 base and 3 bases respectively, with 5 bases between them. This CDR3 region has 13 residues. Germline V CDR1 and CDR2: MDHEN, SYDVKM. Written as DNA, the CDR3 is TGTGCCAGCAGTTTATCAGTGACAGATACGCAGTATTTT. Protein sequence: CASSLSVTDTQYF.

V and J are TRBV19 and TRBJ2-5; TRBD2 is a possible D gene (6 bases). V gave up 1 base and J gave up 4 bases, with 16 bases separating them. This CDR3 is built from 16 residues. Germline CDR1 is LNHDA and CDR2 is SQIVND (reference sequence). CDR3 amino acids: CASSIAEGGPGETQYF. Written as DNA, the CDR3 is TGTGCCAGTAGTATAGCGGAGGGAGGCCCGGGAGAGACCCAGTACTTC.

The genes are TRBV7-9 and TRBJ2-7, with D hard to call. The CDR3 has 12 residues. CDR1 and CDR2 (germline): SEHNR, FQNEAQ (reference sequence). V shed 4 bases and J shed 3 bases, with 7 bases lying between them. Here the CDR3 reads CASSSTVYEQYF. In nucleotides, the CDR3 is TGTGCCAGCAGCTCAACAGTCTACGAGCAGTACTTC.